Listed here are 12 T cell receptor beta chains from one sample, sequenced in a study of identical twins. MiXCR was run by TCRdb on the 5' RACE reads, yielding one entry per CDR3 protein. The table has under 250,000 distinct CDR3 sequences, roughly a tenth seen once. Sequencing input: memory (CD45RO+) T cells sorted from blood. The receptor set was obtained from a woman aged 18-30 years in good health.

This rearrangement joins TRBV20-1 to TRBJ1-3, with a possible D match to TRBD1 (5 bases). V dropped 4 bases and J dropped 1 base, with 17 bases sitting between them. Germline values: CDR1 DFQATT, CDR2 SNEGSKA (reference sequence). This CDR3 has 16 residues. CDR3 sequence reads: CSAITQNGASGNTIYF. CDR3 in DNA: TGCAGTGCTATCACACAAAACGGGGCTTCTGGAAACACCATATATTTT.

The J gene is TRBJ2-3, the V gene TRBV11-2; D is tentatively TRBD1 or TRBD2 (6 bases each). Germline V CDR1 and CDR2: SGHAT, FQNNGV. The CDR3 extends over 17 amino acids. V was clipped by 1 base and J by 0 bases, with 14 bases between them. The CDR3 protein is CASSLGSWGASTDTQYF. CDR3 in DNA: TGTGCCAGCAGCTTAGGAAGTTGGGGGGCTAGCACAGATACGCAGTATTTT.

The chain combines TRBV20-1 with TRBJ2-7, with D possibly TRBD2 on 5 matching bases. V shed 4 bases and J shed 2 bases, with 15 bases lying between them. The CDR3 length is 14 residues. Germline values: CDR1 DFQATT, CDR2 SNEGSKA (reference sequence). CDR3 in DNA: TGCAGTGCTATTAGAGGCTGGGAGACCTACGAGCAGTACTTC. Protein product: CSAIRGWETYEQYF.

This clonotype was detected many times. V is TRBV16 and J is TRBJ1-1; D is unclear. V shed 0 bases and J shed 3 bases, with 5 bases lying between them. This CDR3 region has 13 residues. The germline V gene encodes CDR1 KGHSY and CDR2 FQNENV. The CDR3 spells CASSQSGHTEAFF. CDR3 nucleotide sequence: TGTGCCAGCAGCCAATCAGGTCACACTGAAGCTTTCTTT.

This clonotype turned up a few times. V usage is TRBV10-3 and J usage is TRBJ2-5, with D maybe TRBD1 (6 bases). The germline V and J ends were trimmed by 4 bases and 3 bases, with 12 bases remaining between them. The CDR3 totals 14 residues. Germline loops: CDR1 ENHRY, CDR2 SYGVKD. CDR3 nucleotide sequence: TGTGCCATCAGTGCAAACCAGGGGAAAGAGACCCAGTACTTC. This sequence encodes CAISANQGKETQYF.

This clonotype was observed a few times. V usage is TRBV20-1 and J usage is TRBJ2-5; 10 positions match TRBD2. Germline V gives CDR1 DFQATT, CDR2 SNEGSKA (reference sequence). V lost 1 base, J lost 4 bases, and 12 bases stayed unmatched. This CDR3 is built from 17 residues. The CDR3 here is CSARGAVASGSGETQYF. DNA for the CDR3: TGCAGTGCTAGAGGGGCGGTGGCTAGCGGGAGCGGAGAGACCCAGTACTTC.

This clonotype was counted at least ten times. The chain uses TRBV7-9 and TRBJ2-5; weak D call: TRBD1 (6 bases). Germline V gene lookup returns CDR1 SEHNR and CDR2 FQNEAQ (reference sequence). This CDR3 is built from 16 residues. With 4 bases removed from V and 4 bases from J, the gap between germline ends came to 19 bases. The CDR3 DNA reads TGTGCCAGCAGCTCCCCAGCCACTACAGGGCTAGAGACCCAGTACTTC. Residues: CASSSPATTGLETQYF.

This clonotype showed up just a few times. The CDR3 spells CASSKWKGISYNEQFF. For the CDR3, the DNA is TGTGCCAGCAGCAAATGGAAGGGGATCTCCTACAATGAGCAGTTCTTC. J is TRBJ2-1 and V is TRBV7-2, with D possibly TRBD1 on 5 matching bases. The CDR3 covers 16 residues. V lost 5 bases and J 0 bases, leaving 14 bases between the germline ends. Germline-derived CDR1 and CDR2 are SGHTA and FQGNSA.

This clonotype was seen ten or more times. J is TRBJ2-2 and V is TRBV6-2 or TRBV6-3; possible D gene TRBD2, 5 bases. The V gene lost 7 bases and the J gene lost 5 bases, with 17 bases spanning the gap. The length of the CDR3 is 15 residues. The germline V gene has CDR1 MNHEY and CDR2 SVGEGT. This CDR3 is CASKERGEQTGELFF. The CDR3 DNA reads as TGTGCCAGCAAAGAACGGGGAGAACAGACCGGGGAGCTGTTTTTT.

A remark on this clonotype: A much larger clone sits a single nucleotide away, making a read error possible. Because the CDR3 is missing its conserved closing phenylalanine or tryptophan, this is likely a read error. The CDR3 is CASSPDRSRKGYTL. CDR3 nucleotides: TGCGCCAGCAGCCCCGACAGGTCACGTAAGGGCTACACCTTA. V gene TRBV4-3 combines with J gene TRBJ1-2, with TRBD1 as a possible D gene (6 bases). The CDR3 has 14 amino acids. V lost 4 bases, J lost 8 bases, and 17 bases lay in between. Germline assignment: CDR1 LGHNA and CDR2 YSLEER.

The CDR3 here is CASSSYSGSKHEQYF. CDR3 in DNA: TGTGCCAGCAGCTCCTACAGCGGGAGTAAGCACGAGCAGTACTTC. The chain combines TRBV5-4 with TRBJ2-7, with 8 bases aligning to TRBD2. The CDR3 spans 15 residues. V was clipped by 3 bases and J by 5 bases; unmatched bases: 10. From germline, CDR1 is SGHNT and CDR2 YYREEE (reference sequence). The variable domain in full, with the rest retrieved from reference TRBV5-4 and TRBJ2-7, is ETGVTQSPTHLIKTRGQQVTLRCSSQSGHNTVSWYQQALGQGPQFIFQYYREEENGRGNFPPRFSGLQFPNYSSELNVNALELDDSALYLCASSSYSGSKHEQYFGPGTRLTVT.

Here the CDR3 DNA reads TGTGCCAGCAGGACCCTAGCGGGGCCCTACAATGAGCAGTTCTTC. Residues: CASRTLAGPYNEQFF. V usage is TRBV6-1 and J usage is TRBJ2-1; the match to TRBD2 covers 9 bases. CDR3 size: 15 residues. Trimming at V came to 6 bases and at J to 2 bases, leaving 5 bases not matched to a gene. Germline CDR1 MNHNS, CDR2 SASEGT.